The 27 T cell receptor beta chains listed next were all sequenced from one sample in a study of blood T cell repertoires in COVID-19. Profiled with immunoSEQ multiplex PCR; TCRdb holds only in-frame clones, not every one. There are roughly 570,000 clones in the sample; roughly 89% occur only once, and 7.8% lies in the top ten. Sequenced material: peripheral blood. All receptors come from a woman in her 50s with COVID-19, enrolled during active disease.

The gene calls are TRBV10-3 and TRBJ1-2; TRBD1 aligns across 9 bases. V dropped 6 bases and J dropped 3; count of bases not matched to a gene: 5. CDR3 length: 14 residues. Germline V gene sequence: CDR1 ENHRY, CDR2 SYGVKD. The CDR3 DNA sequence: TGTGCCATCAGGGGACAGGGCCCTTACTATGGCTACACCTTC. This translates into CAIRGQGPYYGYTF.

The J gene is TRBJ1-1, the V gene TRBV5-6; D not certain. The V gene lost 3 bases and the J gene lost 5 bases, with 11 bases spanning the gap. CDR1 is SGHDT, CDR2 YYEEEE, per germline. The CDR3 length is 13 residues. The CDR3 DNA is TGTGCCAGCAGCTCTGGACCGGGGACTGAAGCTTTCTTT. Translation gives CASSSGPGTEAFF. Filled out from reference TRBV5-6 and TRBJ1-1, the complete variable domain reads DAGVTQSPTHLIKTRGQQVTLRCSPKSGHDTVSWYQQALGQGPQFIFQYYEEEERQRGNFPDRFSGHQFPNYSSELNVNALLLGDSALYLCASSSGPGTEAFFGQGTRLTVV.

The chain couples TRBV9 to TRBJ2-5, with TRBD2 identical over 8 bases. This CDR3 has 16 residues. J gave up 5 bases and V 3 bases, and 12 bases lay outside the gene matches. Germline values: CDR1 SGDLS, CDR2 YYNGEE. The CDR3 DNA is TGTGCCAGCAGCGGAAACCTAGCGGGTCAAATGGAGACCCAGTACTTC. It yields the protein CASSGNLAGQMETQYF.

The rearrangement joins TRBV19 to TRBJ2-1; TRBD2 matches 7 bases. Unmatched junction bases numbered 12, after V lost 6 bases and J lost 4 bases. Looked up from germline, CDR1 is LNHDA and CDR2 is SQIVND (reference sequence). The CDR3 consists of 16 residues. DNA for the CDR3: TGTGCCAGTAGACCCGAGTGGGGGGGGAGATACAATGAGCAGTTCTTC. Amino acid sequence: CASRPEWGGRYNEQFF.

This chain joins TRBV18 and TRBJ1-4; maybe TRBD1 (5 bases). The germline gives CDR1 KGHSH, CDR2 LQKENI. The CDR3 is 15 residues long. V was trimmed by 8 bases and J by 3 bases, leaving 16 bases between them. The CDR3, as DNA: TGTGCCAGCGTTGATGCAGGGAAGCCTAATGAAAAACTGTTTTTT. Amino acid sequence: CASVDAGKPNEKLFF.

The chain recombines TRBV7-6 with TRBJ1-2; TRBD1 is a possible D gene (6 bases). CDR1 is SGHVS and CDR2 is FNYEAQ in the germline V gene. Trimming removed 0 bases at V and 7 bases at J, with 15 bases between. The CDR3 consists of 15 residues. The CDR3, as DNA: TGTGCCAGCAGCTTAGCAGGATCGGACAGCGGTGGCTACACCTTC. Protein sequence: CASSLAGSDSGGYTF.

In this sample, this clone turned up once. The V gene is TRBV4-2, the J gene TRBJ1-1, with 8 bases lining up with TRBD1. The CDR3 loop spans 13 amino acids. J gave up 5 bases and V 5 bases, and 4 bases lay outside the gene matches. CDR1 LGHNA and CDR2 YNFKEQ come from the germline V gene. For the CDR3, the DNA is TGTGCCAGCAGCACCAGGGGGCGGACTGAAGCTTTCTTT. It encodes CASSTRGRTEAFF.

The chain uses TRBV12-3 or TRBV12-4 and TRBJ1-3; D remains ambiguous. The CDR3 extends over 11 amino acids. Trimming removed 5 bases from V and 8 bases from J, with 7 bases in between. The CDR3 spells CASSRFDTIYF. The CDR3 DNA follows: TGTGCCAGCAGTCGGTTTGACACCATATATTTT.

The V gene is TRBV14, the J gene TRBJ1-6; the D is unclear. Germline-derived CDR1 and CDR2 are SGHDN and FVKESK. Deletions cut 0 bases from V and 10 bases from J, with 7 bases between. The length of the CDR3 is 13 residues. The CDR3 bases are TGTGCCAGCAGCCAAGAACGGGGATCACCCCTCCACTTT. This gives the protein CASSQERGSPLHF.

This chain connects TRBV3-1 (or the pseudogene TRBV3-2) to TRBJ2-1, with D possibly being TRBD1 (5 bases). Per germline, CDR1 LGHDT and CDR2 YNNKEL (reference sequence). This CDR3 spans 11 amino acids. V lost 4 bases, J lost 13 bases, and 11 bases lay in between. The CDR3 DNA reads as TGTGCCAGCAGCCTCCAGACAGTACAGTTCTTC. Its translation: CASSLQTVQFF.

V usage is TRBV28 and J usage is TRBJ1-1; no firm D call. Germline V gives CDR1 MDHEN, CDR2 SYDVKM. The ends were cut back, 3 bases at V and 4 bases at J, with 12 bases in the middle. The CDR3 contains 14 residues. This CDR3 reads CASSLYQGSTEAFF. DNA for the CDR3: TGTGCCAGCAGTTTGTACCAAGGGAGCACTGAAGCTTTCTTT.

This clone was observed a single time. This chain links TRBV18 with TRBJ1-1; D gene unclear. V dropped 6 bases and J dropped 0 bases, with 11 bases sitting between them. Germline values: CDR1 KGHSH, CDR2 LQKENI. This CDR3 has 14 amino acids. This chain's CDR3 is CASSPYSLNTEAFF. In nucleotides, the CDR3 is TGTGCCAGCTCCCCCTACAGCCTGAACACTGAAGCTTTCTTT.

In DNA, the CDR3 is TGTGCCAGCAGCGAGGCGGGATTCAACACCGGGGAGCTGTTTTTT. It is translated as CASSEAGFNTGELFF. The rearrangement uses TRBV9 and TRBJ2-2; a possible D gene is TRBD2 (6 bases). The germline gives CDR1 SGDLS, CDR2 YYNGEE. The CDR3 spans 15 residues. V was cut by 3 bases and J by 2 bases, with 11 bases left in between.

The chain is built from TRBV11-3 and TRBJ2-1; D possibly corresponds to TRBD2 (5 bases). Germline values: CDR1 SGHNT, CDR2 YENEEA. The CDR3 extends over 16 amino acids. Trimming shortened V by 1 base and J by 0 bases, and 10 bases separated the two germline ends. The CDR3 is CASSLAKRSSYNEQFF. DNA of the CDR3: TGTGCCAGCAGCTTAGCTAAGCGGTCCTCCTACAATGAGCAGTTCTTC. Full variable domain (remainder filled in from reference TRBV11-3 and TRBJ2-1): EAGVVQSPRYKIIEKKQPVAFWCNPISGHNTLYWYLQNLGQGPELLIRYENEEAVDDSQLPKDRFSAERLKGVDSTLKIQPAELGDSAVYLCASSLAKRSSYNEQFFGPGTRLTVL.

This clone was seen only once. V gene TRBV4-1 combines with J gene TRBJ1-2; D may be TRBD1 (5 bases). The CDR3 length is 14 residues. The ends were cut back, 0 bases at V and 2 bases at J, with 7 bases in the middle. Germline-derived CDR1 and CDR2 are MGHRA and YSYEKL. CDR3: CASSQDRQNYGYTF. The CDR3 nucleotides read TGCGCCAGCAGCCAAGATCGACAGAACTATGGCTACACCTTC.

As concerns this clone: Other DNA sequences in this sample translate to the same CDR3. The chain carries TRBV30 and TRBJ1-2; 11 nucleotides line up with TRBD1. Trimming took 5 bases from V and 7 from J; bases not matched to a gene: 3. Germline values: CDR1 GTSNPN, CDR2 SVGIG (reference sequence). The CDR3 has 12 residues. In DNA, the CDR3 is TGTGCCTGGCGGACAGGGGGCGGTGGCTACACCTTC. This translates into CAWRTGGGGYTF.

The gene calls are TRBV7-7 and TRBJ2-2; 7 bases fit TRBD2. Germline CDR1 is SSHAT and CDR2 is FNYEAQ (reference sequence). V lost 5 bases, J lost 5 bases, and 8 bases stayed unmatched. The CDR3 runs 15 residues. CDR3 region: CASSRAGTTTGELFF. DNA of the CDR3: TGTGCCAGCAGCCGAGCGGGGACCACAACCGGGGAGCTGTTTTTT. The full variable domain, in which reference TRBV7-7 and TRBJ2-2 provide the parts outside the CDR3, is GAGVSQSPRYKVTKRGQDVTLRCDPISSHATLYWYQQALGQGPEFLTYFNYEAQPDKSGLPSDRFSAERPEGSISTLTIQRTEQRDSAMYRCASSRAGTTTGELFFGEGSRLTVL.

This clone appeared a few times. As DNA, the CDR3 is TGTGCCTGGAGGGCTGGGAGTGGGACCGGGGAGCTGTTTTTT. As protein: CAWRAGSGTGELFF. The V gene is TRBV2, the J gene TRBJ2-2, with a tentative D call TRBD2 (6 bases). Germline values: CDR1 SNHLY, CDR2 FYNNEI. The V and J ends lost 11 bases and 5 bases respectively, with 18 bases between them. The CDR3 covers 14 residues. Full variable domain (remainder filled in from reference TRBV2 and TRBJ2-2): EPEVTQTPSHQVTQMGQEVILRCVPISNHLYFYWYRQILGQKVEFLVSFYNNEISEKSEIFDDQFSVERPDGSNFTLKIRSTKLEDSAMYFCAWRAGSGTGELFFGEGSRLTVL.

J is TRBJ1-4 and V is TRBV19, with 10 bases that match TRBD1. The CDR3 spans 17 residues. Germline loops: CDR1 LNHDA, CDR2 SQIVND (reference sequence). Trimming cost V 6 bases and J 2 bases; bases outside gene matches: 9. Here the CDR3 DNA reads TGTGCCAGTAGATCCCGACAGGGGGCGAATACTAATGAAAAACTGTTTTTT. Protein product: CASRSRQGANTNEKLFF.

The chain's CDR3 is CASSHPTGGLDSPLHF. Written as DNA, the CDR3 is TGCGCCAGCAGTCATCCGACAGGGGGCTTGGATTCACCCCTCCACTTT. This sequence joins TRBV23-1 and TRBJ1-6; TRBD1 aligns across 10 bases. TRBV23-1 is known as an ORF, though its function is uncertain. V shed 3 bases, J shed 8 bases, and the junction held 7 bases outside the gene matches. CDR3 length equals 16 residues.

The chain joins TRBV15 to TRBJ1-3; a weak D match, TRBD1 (5 bases). CDR3 size: 16 residues. Trimming shortened V by 0 bases and J by 0 bases, and 9 bases separated the two germline ends. Looked up from germline, CDR1 is LNHNV and CDR2 is YYDKDF (reference sequence). The CDR3 DNA is TGTGCCACCAGCAGAGATATCGGGGGCTCTGGAAACACCATATATTTT. Translated, it gives CATSRDIGGSGNTIYF.

V is TRBV5-1 and J is TRBJ1-6, with D perhaps matching TRBD1 (5 bases). The V and J ends lost 5 bases and 8 bases respectively, with 23 bases between them. The CDR3 extends over 17 amino acids. Germline CDR1 SGHRS, CDR2 YFSETQ. CDR3 loop: CASSKEGWELSDSPLHF. The CDR3 coding sequence is TGCGCCAGCAGTAAGGAGGGGTGGGAGTTATCGGATTCACCCCTCCACTTT.

The V and J genes are TRBV30 and TRBJ2-3, with D possibly being TRBD2 (6 bases). Germline V gene lookup returns CDR1 GTSNPN and CDR2 SVGIG (reference sequence). The CDR3 contains 14 residues. V was cut by 8 bases and J by 7 bases, with 22 bases left in between. The CDR3 DNA reads as TGTGCCCTCCGTGATGGCGGGGCCTCGAATACGCAGTATTTT. Protein: CALRDGGASNTQYF.

The chain employs TRBV19 and TRBJ2-5; maybe TRBD1 (6 bases). This CDR3 has 14 residues. The V and J ends lost 7 bases and 1 base respectively, with 13 bases between them. Germline CDR1 and CDR2: LNHDA and SQIVND (reference sequence). Here the CDR3 reads CASNAIGGQETQYF. The CDR3 DNA reads as TGTGCCAGTAACGCTATAGGGGGCCAAGAGACCCAGTACTTC.

J is TRBJ1-4 and V is TRBV5-5, with 9 bases that match TRBD1. V was pared by 3 bases and J by 6 bases, with 6 bases of the junction left unmatched. CDR1 is SGHKS, CDR2 YYEKEE, per germline (reference sequence). This CDR3 has 15 residues. The CDR3 loop reads CASSSPGQGYEKLFF. Written as DNA, the CDR3 is TGTGCCAGCAGCTCGCCGGGACAGGGATATGAAAAACTGTTTTTT.

The chain carries TRBV5-1 and TRBJ2-7; perhaps TRBD1 as D (5 bases). The CDR3 consists of 15 residues. Germline CDR1 reads SGHRS; CDR2 reads YFSETQ. Trimming shortened V by 7 bases and J by 6 bases, and 23 bases separated the two germline ends. This chain's CDR3 is CASCIAALQAGEQYF. The CDR3 DNA is TGCGCCAGCTGTATCGCCGCTTTACAGGCCGGCGAGCAGTACTTC.

The chain joins TRBV30 to TRBJ1-2; no clear D gene. Between the trimmed V and J ends, which lost 3 bases and 4 bases, there was a span of 9 bases. The CDR3 extends over 12 amino acids. The germline gives CDR1 GTSNPN, CDR2 SVGIG (reference sequence). This chain's CDR3 is CAWRSNFYGYTF. The CDR3 DNA follows: TGTGCCTGGAGGTCCAATTTCTATGGCTACACCTTC.